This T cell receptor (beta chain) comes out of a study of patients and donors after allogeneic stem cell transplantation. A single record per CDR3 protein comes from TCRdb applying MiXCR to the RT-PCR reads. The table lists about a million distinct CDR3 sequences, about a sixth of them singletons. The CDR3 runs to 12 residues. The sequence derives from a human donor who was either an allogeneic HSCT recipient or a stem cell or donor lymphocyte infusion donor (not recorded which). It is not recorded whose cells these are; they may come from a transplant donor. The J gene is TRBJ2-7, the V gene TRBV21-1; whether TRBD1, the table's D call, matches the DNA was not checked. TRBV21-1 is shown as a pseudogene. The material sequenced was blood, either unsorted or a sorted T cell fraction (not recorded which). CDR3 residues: CASSKRQYEQYF. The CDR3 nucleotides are TGTGCCAGCAGCAAGAGACAGTACGAGCAGTACTTC.